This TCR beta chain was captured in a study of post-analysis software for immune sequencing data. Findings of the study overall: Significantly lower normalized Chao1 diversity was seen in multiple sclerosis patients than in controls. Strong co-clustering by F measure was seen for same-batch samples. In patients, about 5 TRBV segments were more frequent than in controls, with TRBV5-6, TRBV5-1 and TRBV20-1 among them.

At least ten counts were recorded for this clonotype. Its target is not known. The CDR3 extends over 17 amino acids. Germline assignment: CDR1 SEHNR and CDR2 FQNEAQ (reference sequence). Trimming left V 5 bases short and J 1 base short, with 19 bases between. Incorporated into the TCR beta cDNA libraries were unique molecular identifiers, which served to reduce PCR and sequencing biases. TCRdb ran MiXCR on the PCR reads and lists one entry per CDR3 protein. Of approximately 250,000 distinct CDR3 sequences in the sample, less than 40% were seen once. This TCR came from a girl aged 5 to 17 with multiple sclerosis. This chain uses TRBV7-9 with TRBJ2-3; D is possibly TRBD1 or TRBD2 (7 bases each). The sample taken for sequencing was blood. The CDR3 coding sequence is TGTGCCAGCAGCGTCAACCCCCAGGGGGGGGGCACAGATACGCAGTATTTT. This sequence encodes CASSVNPQGGGTDTQYF.